This entry concerns a single TCR beta chain. Its antigen is unknown. These data come from a study of cytomegalovirus exposure and HLA in healthy donors. Notes on the study in general: Productive rates of about 87% or about 30% were seen for most TCR beta V segments in an earlier analysis. Reports credit the classifier with highly specific, highly sensitive diagnosis of cytomegalovirus status.

PCR involved 60 Vbeta and 13 Jbeta primers. Sequencing was performed with immunoSEQ multiplex PCR; in TCRdb, only in-frame clones are kept and a portion is missing. This table holds 150,000 or so clones, approximately 85% found once. This TCR was recovered from a man aged 18-30 years in good health and CMV-seropositive. Sequencing was carried out using PBMCs.

CDR3 DNA: TGTGCCAGCACAACCGGGGGACGGACCTACGAGCAGTACTTC. Amino acids: CASTTGGRTYEQYF. The V gene is TRBV25-1, the J gene TRBJ2-7; TRBD2 is a possible D gene (6 bases). The germline V and J ends were trimmed by 7 bases and 2 bases, with 15 bases remaining between them. The CDR3 covers 14 residues. The germline gives CDR1 MGHDK, CDR2 SYGVNS.